The 8 T cell receptor beta chains in this list originate from one sample, sequenced in a study of CD8 T cells in ankylosing spondylitis. These TCRs' antigens remain unknown. Each CDR3 protein is one row after TCRdb ran MiXCR on the 5' RACE reads. This table has approximately 440,000 distinct CDR3 sequences, under 20% appearing once. Whole-study findings and limits: A motif of eight or nine highly homologous TCR beta variants was seen as apparently characteristic of ankylosing spondylitis blood.

Sequencing was performed on blood, either unsorted or a sorted T cell fraction (not recorded which). The receptor set was obtained from a male donor with ankylosing spondylitis.

This clonotype was found a few times. As DNA, the CDR3 is TGTGCCATCAGTGACGCCGTGGGTTACAATGAGCAGTTCTTC. Amino acids: CAISDAVGYNEQFF. The J gene is TRBJ2-1, the V gene TRBV10-3, with D uncertain. Trimming took off 3 bases at V and 4 bases at J, with 10 bases between the two ends. This CDR3 spans 14 amino acids. Germline CDR1 and CDR2: ENHRY and SYGVKD.

This clonotype came up a few times. This rearrangement joins TRBV7-9 to TRBJ1-1; 8 bases map to TRBD1. The V and J ends lost 5 bases and 1 base, in that order; junction bases with no gene match: 9. Germline V gene lookup returns CDR1 SEHNR and CDR2 FQNEAQ (reference sequence). The CDR3 is 16 residues long. The CDR3 DNA sequence: TGTGCCAGCAGCCCGGGGGACAGGCGAAAGAACACTGAAGCTTTCTTT. Translating it yields CASSPGDRRKNTEAFF.

This clonotype came up a few times. V and J are TRBV3-1 and TRBJ2-5, with D perhaps matching TRBD1 (5 bases). The CDR3 is 16 residues long. The V end lost 5 bases, the J end lost 1 base, and 17 bases lay between the germline ends. Germline V gene data show CDR1 as LGHDT and CDR2 as YNNKEL (reference sequence). The CDR3 region has the DNA TGTGCCAGCAGCGCACATGGGGCCGGAGTCCAAGAGACCCAGTACTTC. As protein: CASSAHGAGVQETQYF.

A few counts support this clonotype. The V call is TRBV6-5, the J call TRBJ2-7; D is uncertain. Germline CDR1 MNHEY, CDR2 SVGAGI. The V end lost 0 bases, the J end lost 2 bases, and 5 bases lay between the germline ends. This CDR3 has 13 amino acids. The CDR3 region has the DNA TGTGCCAGCAGTTACTCCCCCACCTACGAGCAGTACTTC. This sequence encodes CASSYSPTYEQYF.

This clonotype was observed a few times. The chain has TRBV6-2 or TRBV6-3 and TRBJ1-4, with 10 bases identical to TRBD1. The CDR3 runs to 17 residues. Trimming cost V 2 bases and J 4 bases; bases outside gene matches: 7. Germline V lookup: CDR1 MNHEY, CDR2 SVGEGT. DNA of the CDR3: TGTGCCAGCAGTTACCAAGTCGGGGACAGGGGTAATGAAAAACTGTTTTTT. This encodes CASSYQVGDRGNEKLFF.

This clonotype was found many times. The V and J genes are TRBV6-1 and TRBJ2-1; possible D gene TRBD1, 5 bases. Germline V gives CDR1 MNHNS, CDR2 SASEGT. The CDR3 is made up of 19 amino acids. Trimming shortened V by 5 bases and J by 7 bases, and 30 bases separated the two germline ends. CDR3 amino acids: CASSPGSGGRGSRLNEQFF. CDR3 DNA sequence: TGTGCCAGCAGTCCAGGGTCGGGCGGTCGTGGCTCCCGACTGAATGAGCAGTTCTTC.

This clonotype was picked up many times. V is TRBV12-3 or TRBV12-4 and J is TRBJ1-2; 10 nucleotides align to TRBD1. Trimming removed 6 bases from V and 4 bases from J; junction bases left unmatched: 5. The CDR3 consists of 14 residues. The CDR3 bases are TGTGCCAGCAGGGGGACAGGGGAAGTCTATGGCTACACCTTC. Protein: CASRGTGEVYGYTF.

This clonotype showed up many times. V usage is TRBV7-8 and J usage is TRBJ2-1; possible D gene TRBD2, 6 bases. V was clipped by 4 bases and J by 4 bases, with 11 bases between them. The length of the CDR3 is 14 residues. Germline-derived CDR1 and CDR2 are SGHVS and FQNEAQ. The CDR3 DNA reads TGTGCCAGCAGCTCACCGGGACTTTACAATGAGCAGTTCTTC. Residues: CASSSPGLYNEQFF.